This is a list of T cell receptor beta chains from one sample in a study of blood T cell repertoires in COVID-19. Data came from immunoSEQ multiplex PCR; TCRdb stores just in-frame clones and leaves some out. The repertoire holds 250,000 or so clones, about 82% seen once, with 9% to 15% in the top ten. The specimen sequenced was peripheral blood. The source of these receptors is a man of 80 years or more with acute or convalescent COVID-19. Both conserved end residues are part of each CDR3. The order of the fields is clone size, D gene, V gene, J gene, CDR3 protein, CDR3 DNA. D genes are given only for firm matches. A row's size may be missing; if present it is once, few, many or a size class.

-	-	TRBV18	TRBJ1-3	CASSRSKPGNTIYF	TGTGCCAGCTCACGATCCAAGCCTGGAAACACCATATATTTT
-	-	TRBV21-1	TRBJ2-2	CASSKGEGWTAGFGELFF	TGTGCCAGCAGCAAAGGGGAGGGGTGGACGGCAGGGTTCGGGGAGCTGTTTTTT
-	-	TRBV7-2	TRBJ1-3	CASSPQGGNTIYF	TGTGCCAGCAGCCCCCAGGGAGGAAACACCATATATTTT
once	-	TRBV7-2	TRBJ1-1	CATRAIENTEAFF	TGTGCCACCCGCGCGATCGAGAACACTGAAGCTTTCTTT
once	TRBD1	TRBV5-1	TRBJ2-5	CASSWTGEKETQYF	TGCGCCAGCAGCTGGACAGGGGAGAAAGAGACCCAGTACTTC
-	-	TRBV10-3	TRBJ1-1	CAISLDRNTEAFF	TGTGCCATCAGCTTAGACAGAAACACTGAAGCTTTCTTT
-	TRBD1	TRBV6-2/TRBV6-3	TRBJ1-6	CASSLGQGWNSPLHF	TGTGCCAGCAGTCTAGGACAGGGGTGGAATTCACCCCTCCACTTT
-	TRBD1	TRBV28	TRBJ1-1	CASGRTGRTEAFF	TGTGCCAGCGGTAGGACAGGGAGGACTGAAGCTTTCTTT
-	-	TRBV25-1	TRBJ1-2	CASSGRGYTF	TGTGCCAGCAGCGGTCGCGGCTACACCTTC
once	-	TRBV5-1	TRBJ1-5	CASSLYPSEYQPQHF	TGCGCCAGCAGTCTCTATCCCTCGGAGTATCAGCCCCAGCATTTT
-	-	TRBV5-1	TRBJ2-2	CATTGGPSGNTGELFF	TGCGCCACCACCGGGGGTCCCAGCGGGAACACCGGGGAGCTGTTTTTT
-	-	TRBV6-2/TRBV6-3	TRBJ2-1	CASSYSAGFAYNEQFF	TGTGCCAGCAGTTACTCAGCGGGTTTTGCCTACAATGAGCAGTTCTTC
-	TRBD1	TRBV6-1	TRBJ1-6	CASSEARTGFGSYNSPLHF	TGTGCCAGCAGTGAAGCTAGGACAGGGTTCGGCTCCTATAATTCACCCCTCCACTTT
-	-	TRBV19	TRBJ2-3	CASRKGLPDTDTQYF	TGTGCCAGTAGAAAGGGACTTCCAGACACAGATACGCAGTATTTT
-	-	TRBV9	TRBJ1-4	CASSAPGTSEKLFF	TGTGCCAGCAGCGCACCCGGGACATCGGAAAAACTGTTTTTT
-	TRBD1	TRBV7-9	TRBJ2-1	CASSTRQGTTFYNEQFF	TGTGCCAGCAGCACCCGACAGGGGACCACCTTTTACAATGAGCAGTTCTTC
-	-	TRBV27	TRBJ2-7	CASSVTGPYEQYF	TGTGCCAGCAGTGTCACAGGCCCCTACGAGCAGTACTTC
-	-	TRBV11-2	TRBJ2-5	CASSSGQPRETQYF	TGTGCCAGCAGCTCTGGACAGCCTCGAGAGACCCAGTACTTC
-	TRBD1	TRBV14	TRBJ1-3	CASSLSGGGNTIYF	TGTGCCAGCAGCCTGTCAGGGGGTGGAAACACCATATATTTT
-	TRBD1	TRBV15	TRBJ2-7	CATSIDRGASYEQYF	TGTGCCACCAGCATAGACAGGGGGGCTAGCTACGAGCAGTACTTC
-	-	TRBV6-5	TRBJ1-1	CASSYAVGVQGTEAFF	TGTGCCAGCAGTTACGCGGTAGGCGTTCAGGGCACTGAAGCTTTCTTT
-	TRBD1	TRBV12-3/TRBV12-4	TRBJ2-7	CASSRDRGYEQYF	TGTGCCAGCAGCCGGGACAGGGGCTACGAGCAGTACTTC
-	-	TRBV7-2	TRBJ2-7	CASSRDTVTYEQYF	TGTGCCAGCAGCCGGGACACCGTAACCTACGAGCAGTACTTC
-	TRBD2	TRBV5-5	TRBJ2-1	CASSFLAGGSYNEQFF	TGTGCCAGCAGCTTTCTAGCGGGAGGGTCCTACAATGAGCAGTTCTTC
few	-	TRBV7-2	TRBJ2-7	CASSLASRRRETYEQYF	TGTGCCAGCAGCTTAGCGAGTCGGCGCAGGGAAACCTACGAGCAGTACTTC
-	-	TRBV6-5	TRBJ2-2	CASRLNRADTGELFF	TGTGCCAGCAGGTTGAACAGGGCCGACACCGGGGAGCTGTTTTTT
-	TRBD1	TRBV30	TRBJ1-1	CAWSYGQERMNTEAFF	TGTGCCTGGAGCTATGGACAGGAAAGAATGAACACTGAAGCTTTCTTT
-	TRBD1	TRBV28	TRBJ2-3	CASSPLLGQGVDTQYF	TGTGCCAGCAGTCCCCTCCTCGGACAGGGAGTGGATACGCAGTATTTT
once	-	TRBV19	TRBJ2-5	CASSIVAGRETQYF	TGTGCCAGTAGTATAGTGGCAGGGAGGGAGACCCAGTACTTC
-	TRBD2	TRBV19	TRBJ2-1	CASSIGLAGGFGEQFF	TGTGCCAGTAGTATTGGGTTAGCGGGGGGATTTGGTGAGCAGTTCTTC
-	-	TRBV25-1	TRBJ2-5	CASSFREETQYF	TGTGCCAGCAGTTTCAGGGAAGAGACCCAGTACTTC
-	-	TRBV24-1	TRBJ2-3	CATSDPGSDTQYF	TGTGCCACCAGTGACCCAGGGTCCGATACGCAGTATTTT
few	TRBD1	TRBV28	TRBJ1-5	CASTQYMGAGQGNRPQHF	TGTGCCAGCACCCAATATATGGGGGCCGGACAGGGGAATAGACCCCAGCATTTT
-	-	TRBV2	TRBJ2-2	CASSPRGQGNTGELFF	TGTGCCAGCAGCCCAAGGGGTCAGGGAAACACCGGGGAGCTGTTTTTT
-	-	TRBV6-5	TRBJ1-1	CASSYSRGVGEAFF	TGTGCCAGCAGTTACTCCCGGGGGGTCGGTGAAGCTTTCTTT
-	-	TRBV2	TRBJ2-6	CASSGGPGANVLTF	TGTGCCAGCAGCGGCGGGCCTGGGGCCAACGTCCTGACTTTC
-	-	TRBV7-2	TRBJ2-1	CASSPLHEQFF	TGTGCCAGCAGCCCCCTTCATGAGCAGTTCTTC
-	-	TRBV19	TRBJ2-2	CAGRYTGTTNTGELFF	TGTGCCGGACGCTATACCGGGACAACAAACACCGGGGAGCTGTTTTTT
-	-	TRBV7-2	TRBJ1-2	CASSFTRNNYGYTF	TGTGCCAGCAGCTTCACGAGAAATAACTATGGCTACACCTTC
-	-	TRBV7-9	TRBJ2-1	CASSLGDMIYNEQFF	TGTGCCAGCAGCCTAGGGGACATGATCTACAATGAGCAGTTCTTC
-	TRBD1	TRBV24-1	TRBJ2-7	CATSDPRTDRGRQVEQYF	TGTGCCACCAGTGATCCCCGGACAGACAGGGGGCGCCAGGTCGAGCAGTACTTC
-	-	TRBV5-4	TRBJ1-1	CASSLVGGMNTEAFF	TGTGCCAGCAGCTTGGTTGGAGGGATGAACACTGAAGCTTTCTTT
-	-	TRBV7-2	TRBJ1-1	CASSPSGRSTEAFF	TGTGCCAGCAGCCCTTCCGGAAGGAGCACTGAAGCTTTCTTT
once	-	TRBV9	TRBJ2-5	CASSVGAHFQETQYF	TGTGCCAGCAGCGTAGGGGCCCATTTTCAAGAGACCCAGTACTTC